These T cell receptor beta chains were read from a single sample in a study of T-cell memory formation after mild COVID-19. TCRdb reprocessed the 5' RACE reads with MiXCR, giving one entry per CDR3 protein. The sample contains about 620,000 distinct CDR3 sequences, roughly 18% of which appear only once. The sample taken for sequencing was PBMCs or a T cell subset sorted from them (not recorded which). The receptors shown here come from an adult woman who had mild COVID-19 (a few samples of this study predate the infection). Cell type and time point are not known. CDR3s include the opening cysteine and the closing phenylalanine or tryptophan. The order of the fields is CDR3 DNA, CDR3 protein, clone size, V gene, D gene, J gene. A D gene is named only where the DNA matches it firmly. Expanded clones get a size class; other rows say once, few or many, or leave the size out.

TGTGCCAGCAGATATCAGGGGGCCAACGTCCTGACTTTC,CASRYQGANVLTF,.,TRBV12-3/TRBV12-4,.,TRBJ2-6
TGTGCCACCAGTACCCGGACAGGAAACATTCAGTACTTC,CATSTRTGNIQYF,.,TRBV24-1,TRBD1,TRBJ2-4
TGTGCCAGTAGTGCCTCCGGTATCTGGGACTTAACGAACACCGGGGAGCTGTTTTTT,CASSASGIWDLTNTGELFF,few,TRBV19,.,TRBJ2-2
TGTGCCAGCAGCCAACTAGGGACGGGTCACCATGAGCAGTTCTTC,CASSQLGTGHHEQFF,.,TRBV14,.,TRBJ2-1
TGTGCCAGCGCAGCCCCGGGCGCCTACGAGCAGTACTTC,CASAAPGAYEQYF,few,TRBV27,.,TRBJ2-7
TGTGCCAGCAGCGTAGAAAGTGGAGGTGAGCAGTTCTTC,CASSVESGGEQFF,few,TRBV9,.,TRBJ2-1
TGCAGCGTTGATACTGTGGGGGCGAACGAGCAGTACTTC,CSVDTVGANEQYF,few,TRBV29-1,.,TRBJ2-7
TGTGCCTGGAGCCAGAACTCCAACGAGCAGTACTTC,CAWSQNSNEQYF,.,TRBV30,.,TRBJ2-7
TGCGCCAGCAGCCACGGAGCAGGAACTTACGAGCAGTACTTC,CASSHGAGTYEQYF,.,TRBV4-3,.,TRBJ2-7
TGTGCCAGCAGCTTAGATCCCGCTGGAGGTGGCTACACCTTC,CASSLDPAGGGYTF,.,TRBV7-2,.,TRBJ1-2
TGTGCCACCAGCGGACTAGCGGGAGGAAAGACCCAGTACTTC,CATSGLAGGKTQYF,.,TRBV15,TRBD2,TRBJ2-5
TGTGCCTGGAGTTCAATCGGACAGACGGCTTTCTTT,CAWSSIGQTAFF,few,TRBV30,.,TRBJ1-1
TGTGCCAGCAGCCTGACAGGGCCCGGGGCCAACGTCCTGACTTTC,CASSLTGPGANVLTF,few,TRBV12-3/TRBV12-4,TRBD1,TRBJ2-6
TGTGCCAGCAGCCAGTCCCCCGGCAGCACAGATACGCAGTATTTT,CASSQSPGSTDTQYF,few,TRBV9,.,TRBJ2-3
TGTGCCAGCAGCTCAGGGGGCTATGGCTACACCTTC,CASSSGGYGYTF,many,TRBV7-9,TRBD1,TRBJ1-2
TGTGCCACCAGTGAATCTGGGACCGCCGACTACTACGAGCAGTACTTC,CATSESGTADYYEQYF,few,TRBV24-1,.,TRBJ2-7
TGTGCCAGCAGCTTACTCAGGGCAGAGACCCAGTACTTC,CASSLLRAETQYF,few,TRBV7-3,.,TRBJ2-5
TGTGCCAGCAGTGTAACTTCGACAGGGGAGGAAAAACTGTTTTTT,CASSVTSTGEEKLFF,few,TRBV2,TRBD1,TRBJ1-4
TGTGCCAGCAGTATAAGGGTGCAAACTGAAGCTTTCTTT,CASSIRVQTEAFF,.,TRBV12-3/TRBV12-4,.,TRBJ1-1
TGCAGTGCCCTCGGGCCACAGGCTGGCGGGGAGCTGTTTTTT,CSALGPQAGGELFF,.,TRBV20-1,.,TRBJ2-2
TGTGCCTGGAATTTGTACAGCGGGGGCCACTACAATGAGCAGTTCTTC,CAWNLYSGGHYNEQFF,.,TRBV30,TRBD2,TRBJ2-1
TGTGCCAGCAGCTTAGCTAGCGGGAACTACAATGAGCAGTTCTTC,CASSLASGNYNEQFF,many,TRBV11-2,TRBD2,TRBJ2-1
TGCAGCGTTGTTTTGGCGGGGGAATCACTTTCGTGGCCCCAGCATTTT,CSVVLAGESLSWPQHF,.,TRBV29-1,.,TRBJ1-5
TGTGCCACCAGCAGAGAAGTGAGGCAGGGGGGATACGAGCAGTACTTC,CATSREVRQGGYEQYF,few,TRBV15,.,TRBJ2-7
TGCGCCACCCGAGGGGGACCTTCAACCTACGAGCAGTACTTC,CATRGGPSTYEQYF,few,TRBV5-1,.,TRBJ2-7
TGTGCCACCAGTGTTAACAGCGAAGCAGATACGCAGTATTTT,CATSVNSEADTQYF,.,TRBV24-1,.,TRBJ2-3
TGTGCCAGCAGCAAAGGGGGCCTCGGTCCCGGGGAGCTGTTTTTT,CASSKGGLGPGELFF,few,TRBV4-2,TRBD1,TRBJ2-2
TGTGCCAGCAGGGCCGGGACCCAAGAGACCCAGTACTTC,CASRAGTQETQYF,.,TRBV6-5,.,TRBJ2-5
TGTGCCAGCAGCCAACAACCTTTGGACGGTACCGAGCAGTACTTC,CASSQQPLDGTEQYF,few,TRBV14,.,TRBJ2-7
TGTGCCAGCAGTTGGCTAGCGGGGGGAACGAGCTCCTACAATGAGCAGTTCTTC,CASSWLAGGTSSYNEQFF,.,TRBV6-5,TRBD2,TRBJ2-1
TGTGCCAGCAGCAGGCGACAGGAGTCTGTAGAGACCCAGTACTTC,CASSRRQESVETQYF,.,TRBV7-8,.,TRBJ2-5
TGTGCCTGGAGTGGTCCGGGACAGGGATGGGAGACCCAGTACTTC,CAWSGPGQGWETQYF,few,TRBV30,TRBD1,TRBJ2-5
TGCGCCAGCAGCCAAGATTTAGCTTTGGGGACCCAGTACTTC,CASSQDLALGTQYF,few,TRBV4-3,.,TRBJ2-5
TGTGCCAGCAGCCTCCCTACCGGGTTGGCTAGCGGGCTAAACGGTGAGCAGTTCTTC,CASSLPTGLASGLNGEQFF,.,TRBV7-9,TRBD2,TRBJ2-1
TGTGCCAGCAGCGTAGCTCAGAACAATGAGCAGTTCTTC,CASSVAQNNEQFF,.,TRBV9,.,TRBJ2-1
TGCAGTGCTTCTAGTTTATTAGCCAAAAACATTCAGTACTTC,CSASSLLAKNIQYF,few,TRBV20-1,.,TRBJ2-4
TGCGCCAGCAGCTTGGGGTCGAGCGGCACTGAAGCTTTCTTT,CASSLGSSGTEAFF,.,TRBV5-1,.,TRBJ1-1
TGTGCCAGCAGCGCGTCCGGGACCCTAGCGCGCCGAGAAGAGACCCAGTACTTC,CASSASGTLARREETQYF,.,TRBV9,.,TRBJ2-5
TGTGCCAGTAGGCTTAGCGCCTCTAGCACAGATACGCAGTATTTT,CASRLSASSTDTQYF,.,TRBV19,.,TRBJ2-3
TGCAGTGCCCCCTCGCCCCAGCGTGAGCAGTTCTTC,CSAPSPQREQFF,.,TRBV20-1,.,TRBJ2-1
TGTGTCTCTATGGCGTCTAGCACAGATACGCAGTATTTT,CVSMASSTDTQYF,.,TRBV24-1,.,TRBJ2-3
TGCAGCGTTTACGGACAGAATGAAAAACTGTTTTTT,CSVYGQNEKLFF,few,TRBV29-1,.,TRBJ1-4
TGTGCCAGCAGCTTTAACAGGGGTAAGCCCCAGCATTTT,CASSFNRGKPQHF,.,TRBV5-4,TRBD1,TRBJ1-5
TGTGCCAGCAAATTCAAGTGGCGGGGGGCGCGGGAGACCCAGTACTTC,CASKFKWRGARETQYF,few,TRBV27,TRBD2,TRBJ2-5
TGCAGCGTTGAAGATGGGGGCGGCTACAATGAGCAGTTCTTC,CSVEDGGGYNEQFF,few,TRBV29-1,.,TRBJ2-1
TGTGCCAGCAGTACCAACACCTATGGCTACACCTTC,CASSTNTYGYTF,.,TRBV12-3/TRBV12-4,.,TRBJ1-2
TGTGCCAGCAGCTCCCCTAGCGGGGCCACAGATACGCAGTATTTT,CASSSPSGATDTQYF,.,TRBV7-8,TRBD2,TRBJ2-3
TGTGCCAGTAGTATAGGGGCCTGGACAAACACTGAAGCTTTCTTT,CASSIGAWTNTEAFF,.,TRBV19,.,TRBJ1-1
TGTGCCAGCAGCTTAGAGGTAGCTTTCTACAATGAGCAGTTCTTC,CASSLEVAFYNEQFF,few,TRBV7-9,.,TRBJ2-1
TGTGCCAGCAGCTTAGGTCGGGACAGGCCCTACGAGCAGTACTTC,CASSLGRDRPYEQYF,few,TRBV7-9,TRBD1,TRBJ2-7
TGTGCCAGCAGAAGGGCGTATAATTCACCCCTCCACTTT,CASRRAYNSPLHF,.,TRBV6-1,.,TRBJ1-6
TGCAGCTCTCCGGGACGGGACACAGATACGCAGTATTTT,CSSPGRDTDTQYF,once,TRBV29-1,.,TRBJ2-3
TGTGCCAGCAGTACCGACAGGGCTAGCACAGATACGCAGTATTTT,CASSTDRASTDTQYF,.,TRBV27,TRBD1,TRBJ2-3
TGTGCCAGCAGCCCCCGACTAGCGGGAGGGGCCAAAAACATTCAGTACTTC,CASSPRLAGGAKNIQYF,few,TRBV7-8,TRBD2,TRBJ2-4
TGTGCCAGTAGTATTCCCGGGTTATCTCAGGTCAACGAGCAGTACTTC,CASSIPGLSQVNEQYF,.,TRBV19,.,TRBJ2-7
TGCGCCAGCAGCTCCCCGACTGGAGCGGAGCAGTTCTTC,CASSSPTGAEQFF,.,TRBV5-1,.,TRBJ2-1